This T cell receptor beta chain was captured by sequencing in a study of T cells in Graves' hyperthyroidism and ophthalmopathy. Looked up from germline, CDR1 is LNHDA and CDR2 is SQIVND (reference sequence). This CDR3 is 16 amino acids long. The V gene end was trimmed by 3 bases and the J gene end by 6 bases; junction bases not matched to a gene: 10. Points from the study as a whole: Separating ophthalmopathy from stable hyperthyroidism was achieved by a 13 V-J model.

This clonotype was seen at least ten times. Antigen unknown. Orbital computed tomography and thyroid ultrasound, together with serum TRAb and thyroxine and clinical symptoms, were used for diagnoses. Researchers amplified the TCR beta CDR3 regions from RNA transcripts. In the first-round RT-PCR of the TCR CDR3, the HTBI primer set was used. TCRdb re-called the multiplex PCR reads with MiXCR, one entry per CDR3 protein. The top ten clones hold 15% to 19% of a sample with 360,000 or so distinct CDR3 sequences, 15% to 20% of them seen once. The TCR sequence derives from a woman between 40 and 50 years old with Graves' ophthalmopathy. The J gene is TRBJ1-5, the V gene TRBV19; the match to TRBD1 covers 8 bases. What was sequenced was blood. The CDR3 bases are TGTGCCAGTAGTATCTCGGACAGGGAATTTATTCAGCCCCAGCATTTT. It encodes CASSISDREFIQPQHF.